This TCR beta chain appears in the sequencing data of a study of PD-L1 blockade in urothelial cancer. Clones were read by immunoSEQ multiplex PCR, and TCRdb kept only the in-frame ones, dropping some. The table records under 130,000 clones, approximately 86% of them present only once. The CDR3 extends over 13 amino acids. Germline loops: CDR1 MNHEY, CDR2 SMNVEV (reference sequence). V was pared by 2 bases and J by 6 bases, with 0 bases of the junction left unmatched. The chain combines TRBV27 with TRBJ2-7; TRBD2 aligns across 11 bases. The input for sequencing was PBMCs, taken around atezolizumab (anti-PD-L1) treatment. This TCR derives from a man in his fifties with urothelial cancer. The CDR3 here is CASSLGLAGEQYF. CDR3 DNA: TGTGCCAGCAGTTTAGGACTAGCGGGCGAGCAGTACTTC.